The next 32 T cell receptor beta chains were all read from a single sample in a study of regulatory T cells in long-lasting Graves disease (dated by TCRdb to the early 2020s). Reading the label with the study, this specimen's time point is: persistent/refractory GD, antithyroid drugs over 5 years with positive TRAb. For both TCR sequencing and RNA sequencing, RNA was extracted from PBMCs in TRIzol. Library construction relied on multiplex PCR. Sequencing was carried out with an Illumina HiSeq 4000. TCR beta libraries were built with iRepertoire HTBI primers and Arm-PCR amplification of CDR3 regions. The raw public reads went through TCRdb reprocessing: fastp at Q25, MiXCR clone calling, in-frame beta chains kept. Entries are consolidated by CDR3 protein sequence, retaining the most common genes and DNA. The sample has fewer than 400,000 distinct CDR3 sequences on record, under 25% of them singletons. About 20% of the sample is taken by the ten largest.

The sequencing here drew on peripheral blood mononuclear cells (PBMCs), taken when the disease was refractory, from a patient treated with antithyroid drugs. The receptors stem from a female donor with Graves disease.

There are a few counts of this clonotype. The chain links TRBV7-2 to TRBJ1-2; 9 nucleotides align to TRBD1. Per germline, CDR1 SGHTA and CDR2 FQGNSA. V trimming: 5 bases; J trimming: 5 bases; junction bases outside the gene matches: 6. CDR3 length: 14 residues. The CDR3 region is CASSRTGEPYGYTF. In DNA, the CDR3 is TGTGCCAGCAGCCGGACAGGGGAACCTTATGGCTACACCTTC. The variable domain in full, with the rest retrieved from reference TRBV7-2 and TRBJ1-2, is GAGVSQSPSNKVTEKGKDVELRCDPISGHTALYWYRQSLGQGLEFLIYFQGNSAPDKSGLPSDRFSAERTGGSVSTLTIQRTQQEDSAVYLCASSRTGEPYGYTFGSGTRLTVV.

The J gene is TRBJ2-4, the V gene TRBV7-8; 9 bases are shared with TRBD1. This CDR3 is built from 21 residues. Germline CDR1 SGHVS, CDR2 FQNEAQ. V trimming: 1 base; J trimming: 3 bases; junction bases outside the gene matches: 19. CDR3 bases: TGTGCCAGCAGCTTAGGTTCCCCAGGGGAATACAGGGGGCAAGGCAAAAACATTCAGTACTTC. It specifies CASSLGSPGEYRGQGKNIQYF.

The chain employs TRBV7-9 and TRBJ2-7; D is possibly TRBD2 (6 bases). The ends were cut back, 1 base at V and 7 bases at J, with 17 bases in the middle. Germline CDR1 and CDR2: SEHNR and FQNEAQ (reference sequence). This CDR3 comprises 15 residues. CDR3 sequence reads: CASSLDLTGAREQYF. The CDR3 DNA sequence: TGTGCCAGCAGCTTAGATCTTACGGGAGCGCGGGAGCAGTACTTC.

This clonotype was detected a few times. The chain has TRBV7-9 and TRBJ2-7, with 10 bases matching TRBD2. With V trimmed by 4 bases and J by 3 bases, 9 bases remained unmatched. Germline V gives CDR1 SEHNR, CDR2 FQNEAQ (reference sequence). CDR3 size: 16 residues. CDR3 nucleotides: TGTGCCAGCAGCTCGTCCGGACTAGCGGTTGACTACGAGCAGTACTTC. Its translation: CASSSSGLAVDYEQYF.

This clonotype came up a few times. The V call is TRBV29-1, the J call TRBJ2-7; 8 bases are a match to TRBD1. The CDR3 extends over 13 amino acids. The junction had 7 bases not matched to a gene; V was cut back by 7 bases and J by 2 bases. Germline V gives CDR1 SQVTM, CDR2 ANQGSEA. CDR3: CSAGTGVTYEQYF. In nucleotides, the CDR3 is TGCAGCGCCGGGACAGGAGTCACCTACGAGCAGTACTTC.

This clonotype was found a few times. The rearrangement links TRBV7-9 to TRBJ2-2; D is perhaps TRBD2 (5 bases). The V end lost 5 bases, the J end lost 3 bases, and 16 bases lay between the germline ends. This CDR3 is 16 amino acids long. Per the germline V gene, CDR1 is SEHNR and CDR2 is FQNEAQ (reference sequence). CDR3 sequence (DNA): TGTGCCAGCAGCCCCGGGGTATCGGCCGACACCGGGGAGCTGTTTTTT. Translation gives CASSPGVSADTGELFF. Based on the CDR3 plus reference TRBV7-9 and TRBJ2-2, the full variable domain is DTGVSQNPRHKITKRGQNVTFRCDPISEHNRLYWYRQTLGQGPEFLTYFQNEAQLEKSRLLSDRFSAERPKGSFSTLEIQRTEQGDSAMYLCASSPGVSADTGELFFGEGSRLTVL.

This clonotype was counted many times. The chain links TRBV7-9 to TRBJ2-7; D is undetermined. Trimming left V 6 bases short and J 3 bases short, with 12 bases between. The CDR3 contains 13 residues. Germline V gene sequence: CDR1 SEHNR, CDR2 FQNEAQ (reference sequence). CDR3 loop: CASSRPLSYEQYF. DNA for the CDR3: TGTGCCAGCAGTCGACCGTTGAGCTACGAGCAGTACTTC.

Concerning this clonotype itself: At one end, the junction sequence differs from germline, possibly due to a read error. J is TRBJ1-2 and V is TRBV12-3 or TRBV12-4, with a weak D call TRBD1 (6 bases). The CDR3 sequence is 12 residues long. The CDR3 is CAISQDSYGYTF. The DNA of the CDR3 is TGTGCCATCAGTCAGGACAGCTATGGCTACACCTTC.

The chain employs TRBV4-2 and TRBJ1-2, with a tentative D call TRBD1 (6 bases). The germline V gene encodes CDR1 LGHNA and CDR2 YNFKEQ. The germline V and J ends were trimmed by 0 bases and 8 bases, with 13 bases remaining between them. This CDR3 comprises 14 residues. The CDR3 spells CASSQDGGASGYTF. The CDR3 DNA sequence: TGTGCCAGCAGCCAAGATGGGGGGGCAAGCGGCTACACCTTC.

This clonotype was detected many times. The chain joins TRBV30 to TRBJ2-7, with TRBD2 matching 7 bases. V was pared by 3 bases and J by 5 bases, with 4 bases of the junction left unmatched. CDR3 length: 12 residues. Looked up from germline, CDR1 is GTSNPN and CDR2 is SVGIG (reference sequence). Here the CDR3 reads CAWSATSDEQYF. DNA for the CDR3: TGTGCCTGGAGCGCAACTAGCGACGAGCAGTACTTC. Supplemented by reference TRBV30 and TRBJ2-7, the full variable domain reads SQTIHQWPATLVQPVGSPLSLECTVEGTSNPNLYWYRQAAGRGLQLLFYSVGIGQISSEVPQNLSASRPQDRQFILSSKKLLLSDSGFYLCAWSATSDEQYFGPGTRLTVT.

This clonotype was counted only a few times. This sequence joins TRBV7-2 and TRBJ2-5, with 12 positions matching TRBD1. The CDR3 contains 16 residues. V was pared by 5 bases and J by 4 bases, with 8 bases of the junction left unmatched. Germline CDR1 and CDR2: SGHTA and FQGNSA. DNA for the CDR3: TGTGCCAGCAGCCCCTGGGGGACAGGGGGCGTAGAGACCCAGTACTTC. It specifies CASSPWGTGGVETQYF.

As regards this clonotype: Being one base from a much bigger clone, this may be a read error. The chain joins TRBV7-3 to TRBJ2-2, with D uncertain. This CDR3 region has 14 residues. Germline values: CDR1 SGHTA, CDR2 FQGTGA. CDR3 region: CASGLEGNTGELFF. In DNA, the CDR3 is TGTGCCAGCGGCTTAGAAGGGAACACCGGGGAGCTGTTTTTT.

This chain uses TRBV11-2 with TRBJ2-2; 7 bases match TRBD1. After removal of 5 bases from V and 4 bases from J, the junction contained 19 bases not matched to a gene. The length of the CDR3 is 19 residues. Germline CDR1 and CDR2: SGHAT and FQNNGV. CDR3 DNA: TGTGCCAGCAGCCAGGAGCTTCAGGGGGTCAACCCCCCCACCGGGGAGCTGTTTTTT. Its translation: CASSQELQGVNPPTGELFF.

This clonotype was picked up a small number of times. CDR3 in amino acids: CASQGRGSNQPQHF. Here the CDR3 DNA reads TGCGCCAGCCAGGGGCGGGGGAGCAATCAGCCCCAGCATTTT. This chain connects TRBV10-2 to TRBJ1-5; the D gene is possibly TRBD1 (6 bases). This CDR3 has 14 amino acids. V shed 8 bases and J shed 1 base, with 12 bases lying between them. Germline loops: CDR1 WSHSY, CDR2 SAAADI.

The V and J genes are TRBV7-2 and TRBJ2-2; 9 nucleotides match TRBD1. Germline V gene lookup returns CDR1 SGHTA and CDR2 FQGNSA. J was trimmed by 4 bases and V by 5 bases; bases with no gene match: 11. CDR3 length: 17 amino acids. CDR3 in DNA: TGTGCCAGCAGCACTGAGGACAGGGGAATCGTCACCGGGGAGCTGTTTTTT. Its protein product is CASSTEDRGIVTGELFF.

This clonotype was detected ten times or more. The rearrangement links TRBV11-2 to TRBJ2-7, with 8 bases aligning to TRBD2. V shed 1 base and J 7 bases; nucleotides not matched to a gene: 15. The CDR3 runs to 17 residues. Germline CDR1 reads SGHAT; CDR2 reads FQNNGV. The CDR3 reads CASSLVLAGGPLREQYF. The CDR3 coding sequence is TGTGCCAGCAGCTTAGTTCTAGCGGGTGGACCCCTACGGGAGCAGTACTTC.

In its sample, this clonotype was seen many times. The CDR3 reads CSVEDGTRFGKAFF. CDR3 nucleotide sequence: TGCAGCGTTGAAGATGGGACACGTTTTGGGAAAGCTTTCTTT. This rearrangement joins TRBV29-1 to TRBJ1-1, with D possibly TRBD1 on 6 matching bases. Trimming removed 0 bases at V and 9 bases at J, with 17 bases between. The CDR3 covers 14 residues. Germline-derived CDR1 and CDR2 are SQVTM and ANQGSEA.

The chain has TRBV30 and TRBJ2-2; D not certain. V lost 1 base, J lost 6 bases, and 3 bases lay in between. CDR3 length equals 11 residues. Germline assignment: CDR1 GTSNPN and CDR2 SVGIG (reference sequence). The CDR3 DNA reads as TGTGCCTGGAGTGACGCCGGGGAGCTGTTTTTT. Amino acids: CAWSDAGELFF. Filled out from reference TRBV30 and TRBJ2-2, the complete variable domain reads SQTIHQWPATLVQPVGSPLSLECTVEGTSNPNLYWYRQAAGRGLQLLFYSVGIGQISSEVPQNLSASRPQDRQFILSSKKLLLSDSGFYLCAWSDAGELFFGEGSRLTVL.

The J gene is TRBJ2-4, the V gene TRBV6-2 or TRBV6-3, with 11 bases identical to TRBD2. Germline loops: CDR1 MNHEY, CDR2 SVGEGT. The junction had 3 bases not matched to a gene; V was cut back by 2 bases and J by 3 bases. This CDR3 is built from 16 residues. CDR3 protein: CASSYLSGRDKNIQYF. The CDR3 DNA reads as TGTGCCAGCAGTTACCTTAGCGGGAGGGACAAAAACATTCAGTACTTC.

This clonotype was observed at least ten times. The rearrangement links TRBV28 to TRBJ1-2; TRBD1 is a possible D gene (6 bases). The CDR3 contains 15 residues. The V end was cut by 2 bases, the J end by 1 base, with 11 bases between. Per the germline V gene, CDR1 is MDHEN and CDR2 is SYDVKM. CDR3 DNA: TGTGCCAGCAGTTTAGGGGGGGCGATTAACTATGGCTACACCTTC. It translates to CASSLGGAINYGYTF.

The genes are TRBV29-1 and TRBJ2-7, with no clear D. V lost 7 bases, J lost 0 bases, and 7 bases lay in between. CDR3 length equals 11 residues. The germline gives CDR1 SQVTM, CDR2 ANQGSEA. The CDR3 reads CSASRSYEQYF. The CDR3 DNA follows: TGCAGCGCGAGCCGCTCCTACGAGCAGTACTTC.

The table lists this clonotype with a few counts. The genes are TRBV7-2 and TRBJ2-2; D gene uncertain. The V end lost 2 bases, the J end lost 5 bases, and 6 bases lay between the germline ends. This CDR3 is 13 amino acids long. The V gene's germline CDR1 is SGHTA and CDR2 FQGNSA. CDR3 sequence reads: CASSLQPTGELFF. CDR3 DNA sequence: TGTGCCAGCAGCTTACAGCCAACCGGGGAGCTGTTTTTT. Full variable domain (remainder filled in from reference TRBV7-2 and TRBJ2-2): GAGVSQSPSNKVTEKGKDVELRCDPISGHTALYWYRQSLGQGLEFLIYFQGNSAPDKSGLPSDRFSAERTGGSVSTLTIQRTQQEDSAVYLCASSLQPTGELFFGEGSRLTVL.

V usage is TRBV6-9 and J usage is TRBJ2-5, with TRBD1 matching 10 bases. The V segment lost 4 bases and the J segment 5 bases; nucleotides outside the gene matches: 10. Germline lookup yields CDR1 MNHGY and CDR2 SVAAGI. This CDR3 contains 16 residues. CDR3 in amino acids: CASSSERTGGPETQYF. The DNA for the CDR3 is TGTGCCAGCAGTTCGGAACGGACAGGGGGGCCGGAGACCCAGTACTTC.

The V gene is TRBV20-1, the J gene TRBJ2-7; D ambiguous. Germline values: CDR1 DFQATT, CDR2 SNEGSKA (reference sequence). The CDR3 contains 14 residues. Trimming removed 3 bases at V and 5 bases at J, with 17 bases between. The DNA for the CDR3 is TGCAGTGCTAGTCACCGGACCGCCCGCAACGAGCAGTACTTC. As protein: CSASHRTARNEQYF.

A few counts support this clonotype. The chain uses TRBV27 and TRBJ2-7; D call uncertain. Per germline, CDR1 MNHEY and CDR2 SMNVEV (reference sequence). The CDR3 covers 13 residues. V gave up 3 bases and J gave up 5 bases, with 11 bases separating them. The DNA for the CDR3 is TGTGCCAGCAGTTTCGTGGTCGGCCACGAGCAGTACTTC. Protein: CASSFVVGHEQYF.

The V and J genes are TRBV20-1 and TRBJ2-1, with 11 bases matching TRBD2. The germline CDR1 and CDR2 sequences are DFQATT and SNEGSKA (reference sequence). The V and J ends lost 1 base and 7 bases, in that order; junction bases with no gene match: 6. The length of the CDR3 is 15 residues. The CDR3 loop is CSARAQLAGGNEQFF. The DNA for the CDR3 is TGCAGTGCTAGAGCTCAGCTAGCGGGGGGTAATGAGCAGTTCTTC.

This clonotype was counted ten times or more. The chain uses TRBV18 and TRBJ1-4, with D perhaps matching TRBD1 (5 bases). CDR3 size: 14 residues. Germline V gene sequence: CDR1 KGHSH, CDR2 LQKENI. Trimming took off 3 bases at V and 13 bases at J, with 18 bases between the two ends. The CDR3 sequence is CASSPDSLKTGLFF. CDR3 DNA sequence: TGTGCCAGCTCACCTGACAGTCTCAAGACGGGACTGTTTTTT.

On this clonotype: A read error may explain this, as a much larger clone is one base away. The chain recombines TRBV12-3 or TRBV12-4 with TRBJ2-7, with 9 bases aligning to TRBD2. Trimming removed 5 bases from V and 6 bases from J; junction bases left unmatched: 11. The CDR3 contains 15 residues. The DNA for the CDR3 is TGTGCCAGCAGTACCTCTAGCGGGAAGCGCTGCGAGCAGTACTTC. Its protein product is CASSTSSGKRCEQYF.

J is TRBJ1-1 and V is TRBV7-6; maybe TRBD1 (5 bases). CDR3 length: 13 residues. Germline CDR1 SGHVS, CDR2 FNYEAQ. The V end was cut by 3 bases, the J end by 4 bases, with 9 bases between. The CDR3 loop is CASSFQQATEAFF. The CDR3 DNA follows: TGTGCCAGCAGCTTTCAACAGGCCACTGAAGCTTTCTTT.

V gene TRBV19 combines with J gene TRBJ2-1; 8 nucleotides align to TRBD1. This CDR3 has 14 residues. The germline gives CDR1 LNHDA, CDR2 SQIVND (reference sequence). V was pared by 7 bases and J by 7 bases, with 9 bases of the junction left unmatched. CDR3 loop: CASTWTGKVNEQFF. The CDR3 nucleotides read TGTGCCAGTACGTGGACAGGGAAGGTAAATGAGCAGTTCTTC.

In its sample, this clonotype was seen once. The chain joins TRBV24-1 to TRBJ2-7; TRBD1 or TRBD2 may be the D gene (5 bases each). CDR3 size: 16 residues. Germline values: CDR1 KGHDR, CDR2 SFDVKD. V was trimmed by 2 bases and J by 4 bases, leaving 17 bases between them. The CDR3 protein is CATSDWGRELFYEQYF. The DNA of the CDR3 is TGTGCCACCAGTGATTGGGGCAGGGAGTTATTTTACGAGCAGTACTTC.

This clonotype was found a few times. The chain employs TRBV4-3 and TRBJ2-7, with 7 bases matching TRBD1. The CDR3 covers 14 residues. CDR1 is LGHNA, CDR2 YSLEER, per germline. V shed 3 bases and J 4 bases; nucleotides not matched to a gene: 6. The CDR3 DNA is TGCGCCAGCAGCCAGACGACAGGGTATTACGAGCAGTACTTC. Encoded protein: CASSQTTGYYEQYF.